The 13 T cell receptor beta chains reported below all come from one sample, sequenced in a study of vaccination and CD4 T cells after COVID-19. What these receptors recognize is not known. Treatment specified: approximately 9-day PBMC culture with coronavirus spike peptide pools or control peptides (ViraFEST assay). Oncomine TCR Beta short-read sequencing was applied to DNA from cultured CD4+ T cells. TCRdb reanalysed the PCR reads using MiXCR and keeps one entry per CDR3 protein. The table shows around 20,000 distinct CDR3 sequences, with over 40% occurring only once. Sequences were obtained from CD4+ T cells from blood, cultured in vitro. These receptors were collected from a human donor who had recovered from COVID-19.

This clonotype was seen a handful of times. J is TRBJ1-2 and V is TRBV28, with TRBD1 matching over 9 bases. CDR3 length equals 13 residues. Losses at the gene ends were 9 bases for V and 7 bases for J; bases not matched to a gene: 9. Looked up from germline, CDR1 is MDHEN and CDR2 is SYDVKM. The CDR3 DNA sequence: TGTGCCAGTACCGGGACAGGGATTGGTGGCTACACCTTC. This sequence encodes CASTGTGIGGYTF.

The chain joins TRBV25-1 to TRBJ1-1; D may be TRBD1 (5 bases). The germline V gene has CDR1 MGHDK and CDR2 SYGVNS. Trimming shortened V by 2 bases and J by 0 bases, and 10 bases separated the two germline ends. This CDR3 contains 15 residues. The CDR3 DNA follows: TGTGCCAGCAGTGAAACAGGAAGAATGAACACTGAAGCTTTCTTT. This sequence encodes CASSETGRMNTEAFF.

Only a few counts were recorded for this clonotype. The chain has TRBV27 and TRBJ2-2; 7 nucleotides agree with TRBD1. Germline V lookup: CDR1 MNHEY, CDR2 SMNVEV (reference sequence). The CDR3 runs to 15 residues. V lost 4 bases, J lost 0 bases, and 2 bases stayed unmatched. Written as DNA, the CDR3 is TGTGCCAGCAGTTGGGGACAGACGAACACCGGGGAGCTGTTTTTT. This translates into CASSWGQTNTGELFF.

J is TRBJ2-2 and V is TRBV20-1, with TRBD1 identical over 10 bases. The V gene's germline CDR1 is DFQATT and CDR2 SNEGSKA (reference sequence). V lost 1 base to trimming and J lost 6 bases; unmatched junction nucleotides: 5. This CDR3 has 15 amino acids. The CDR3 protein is CSARGDRGPAGELFF. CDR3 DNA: TGCAGTGCTAGAGGCGACAGGGGGCCGGCCGGGGAGCTGTTTTTT.

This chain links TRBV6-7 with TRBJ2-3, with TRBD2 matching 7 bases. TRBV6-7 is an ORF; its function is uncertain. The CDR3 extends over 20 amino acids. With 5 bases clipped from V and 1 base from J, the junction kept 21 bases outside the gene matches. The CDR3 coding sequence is TGTGCCAGCAGTCCTCGGCCCCGGATACAGCGGGGACCTCGCACAGATACGCAGTATTTT. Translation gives CASSPRPRIQRGPRTDTQYF.

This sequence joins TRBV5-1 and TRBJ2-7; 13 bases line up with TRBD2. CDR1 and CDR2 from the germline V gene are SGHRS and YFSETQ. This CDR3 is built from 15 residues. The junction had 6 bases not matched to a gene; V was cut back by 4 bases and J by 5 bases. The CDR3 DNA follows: TGCGCCAGCAGCGTGAGACTAGCGGGGGGCCACGAGCAGTACTTC. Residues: CASSVRLAGGHEQYF. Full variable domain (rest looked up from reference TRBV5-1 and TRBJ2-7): KAGVTQTPRYLIKTRGQQVTLSCSPISGHRSVSWYQQTPGQGLQFLFEYFSETQRNKGNFPGRFSGRQFSNSRSEMNVSTLELGDSALYLCASSVRLAGGHEQYFGPGTRLTVT.

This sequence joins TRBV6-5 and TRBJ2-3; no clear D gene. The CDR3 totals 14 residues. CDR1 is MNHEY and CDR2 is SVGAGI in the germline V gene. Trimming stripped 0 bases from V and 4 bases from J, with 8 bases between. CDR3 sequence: CASSYSSFADTQYF. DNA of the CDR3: TGTGCCAGCAGTTACTCTTCCTTCGCAGATACGCAGTATTTT.

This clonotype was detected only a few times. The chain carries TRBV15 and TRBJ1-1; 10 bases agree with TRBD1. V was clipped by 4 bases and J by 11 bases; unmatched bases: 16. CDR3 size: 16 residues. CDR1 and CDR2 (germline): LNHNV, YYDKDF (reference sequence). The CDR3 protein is CATSKRRDRGGNNAFF. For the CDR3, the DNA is TGTGCCACCAGCAAGAGAAGGGACAGGGGAGGGAACAACGCTTTCTTT.

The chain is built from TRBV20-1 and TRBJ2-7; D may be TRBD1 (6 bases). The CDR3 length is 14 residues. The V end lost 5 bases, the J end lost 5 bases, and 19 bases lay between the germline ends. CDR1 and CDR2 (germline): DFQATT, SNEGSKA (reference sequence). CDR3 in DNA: TGCAGTGCTGATGCCGCGCAGGGGAGCCACGAGCAGTACTTC. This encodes CSADAAQGSHEQYF.

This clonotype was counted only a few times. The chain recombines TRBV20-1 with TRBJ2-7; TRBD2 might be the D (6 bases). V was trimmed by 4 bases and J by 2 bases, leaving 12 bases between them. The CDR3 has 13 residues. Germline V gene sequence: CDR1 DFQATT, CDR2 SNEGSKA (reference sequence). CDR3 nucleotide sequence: TGCAGTGCTACCCCTAGCGCCACCTACGAGCAGTACTTC. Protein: CSATPSATYEQYF.

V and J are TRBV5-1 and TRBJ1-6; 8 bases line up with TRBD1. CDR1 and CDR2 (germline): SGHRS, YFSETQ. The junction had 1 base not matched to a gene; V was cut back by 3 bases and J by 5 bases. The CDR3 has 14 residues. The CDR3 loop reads CASSWGQDNSPLHF. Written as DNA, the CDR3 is TGCGCCAGCAGCTGGGGACAGGATAATTCACCCCTCCACTTT. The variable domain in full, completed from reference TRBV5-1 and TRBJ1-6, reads KAGVTQTPRYLIKTRGQQVTLSCSPISGHRSVSWYQQTPGQGLQFLFEYFSETQRNKGNFPGRFSGRQFSNSRSEMNVSTLELGDSALYLCASSWGQDNSPLHFGNGTRLTVT.

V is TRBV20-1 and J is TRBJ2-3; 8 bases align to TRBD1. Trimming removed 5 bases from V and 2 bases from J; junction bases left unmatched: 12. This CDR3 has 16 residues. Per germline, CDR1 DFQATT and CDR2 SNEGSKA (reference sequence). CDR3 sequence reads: CSAVYLGTGTTDTQYF. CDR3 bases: TGCAGTGCTGTATACCTTGGGACAGGAACCACAGATACGCAGTATTTT.

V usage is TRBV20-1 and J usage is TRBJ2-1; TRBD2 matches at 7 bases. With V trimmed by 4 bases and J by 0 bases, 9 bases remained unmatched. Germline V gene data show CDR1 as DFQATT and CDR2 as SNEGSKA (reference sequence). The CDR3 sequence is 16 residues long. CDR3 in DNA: TGCAGTGCTAAGGCGGGAGTGATTAGCTCCTACAATGAGCAGTTCTTC. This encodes CSAKAGVISSYNEQFF.